This TCR beta chain was recovered during a study of beta chain features in type 1 diabetes. Study-wide results and caveats: In all four CD4+ subsets, TCRB CDR3 length was significantly, moderately reduced in type 1 diabetes.

Stem cell-like memory, regulatory, central memory and naive CD4+ cells were sorted via CD45RO/CCR7/CD25/CD127/CD95/CD27. As regards this clone: Its antigen is unidentified.

The whole isolated RNA underwent reverse transcription, so sequencing captured expressed TCRB transcripts. This table comes from immunoSEQ multiplex PCR, and its TCRdb copy is limited to in-frame clones, with some not included. The table shows hundreds of thousands of clones, with about 30% occurring only once. Sequencing input: naive CD4+ T cells from blood. The receptor was derived from a young man in good health.

CDR3 in DNA: TGTGCCAGCTCACCCTTGGCGGGCGAGCAGTACTTC. Translated, it gives CASSPLAGEQYF. The rearrangement joins TRBV18 to TRBJ2-7, with D perhaps matching TRBD2 (5 bases). Germline CDR1 KGHSH, CDR2 LQKENI. The CDR3 length is 12 residues. Between the trimmed V and J ends, which lost 3 bases and 6 bases, there was a span of 9 bases.